This T cell receptor (beta chain) was obtained from a study of cytomegalovirus exposure and HLA in healthy donors. V was trimmed by 1 base and J by 1 base, leaving 5 bases between them. Germline V gene lookup returns CDR1 LNHDA and CDR2 SQIVND (reference sequence). The CDR3 spans 14 residues. 60 Vbeta and 13 Jbeta primers were used in PCR. The method was immunoSEQ multiplex PCR; TCRdb's version includes in-frame clones alone and lacks a portion of them. The sample contains 200,000 to 250,000 clones, over 70% of which appear only once. The chain has TRBV19 and TRBJ1-5; D ambiguous. This TCR derives from a woman aged 55-75 years in good health and CMV-seropositive. Sequencing used PBMCs. CDR3 protein: CASSIGGSNQPQHF. The CDR3 region has the DNA TGTGCCAGTAGTATAGGAGGAAGCAATCAGCCCCAGCATTTT.